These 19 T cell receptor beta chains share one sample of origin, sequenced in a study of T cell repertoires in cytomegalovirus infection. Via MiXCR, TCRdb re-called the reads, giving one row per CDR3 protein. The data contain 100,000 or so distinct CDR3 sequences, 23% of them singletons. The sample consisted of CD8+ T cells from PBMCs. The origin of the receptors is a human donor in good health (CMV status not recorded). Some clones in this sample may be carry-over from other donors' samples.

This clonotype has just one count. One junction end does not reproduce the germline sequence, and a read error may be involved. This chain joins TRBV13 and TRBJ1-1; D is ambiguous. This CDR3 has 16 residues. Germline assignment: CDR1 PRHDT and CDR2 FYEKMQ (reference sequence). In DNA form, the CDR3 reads TGTGTCAGCAGCTTAGAAGGTCAGAACATGAACACTGAAGCTTTCTTT. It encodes CVSSLEGQNMNTEAFF.

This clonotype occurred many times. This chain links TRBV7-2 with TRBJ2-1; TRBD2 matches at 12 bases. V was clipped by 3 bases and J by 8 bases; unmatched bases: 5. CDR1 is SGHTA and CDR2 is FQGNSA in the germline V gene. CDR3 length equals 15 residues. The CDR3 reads CASSLGLAGGYEQFF. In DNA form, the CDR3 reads TGTGCCAGCAGCTTGGGGCTAGCGGGGGGGTATGAGCAGTTCTTC.

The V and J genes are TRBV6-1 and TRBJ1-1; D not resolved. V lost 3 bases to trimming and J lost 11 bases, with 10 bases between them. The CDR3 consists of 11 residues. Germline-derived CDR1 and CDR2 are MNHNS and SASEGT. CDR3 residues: CASSDPRGAFF. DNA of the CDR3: TGTGCCAGCAGTGATCCTCGAGGCGCTTTCTTT.

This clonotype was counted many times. The CDR3 loop is CASSHSRRAFNYGYTF. The CDR3 coding sequence is TGTGCCAGCAGTCACTCGAGGAGGGCCTTTAACTATGGCTACACCTTC. This chain links TRBV28 with TRBJ1-2; D not resolved. Trimming removed 5 bases at V and 1 base at J, with 17 bases between. Germline CDR1 and CDR2: MDHEN and SYDVKM. This CDR3 is 16 amino acids long.

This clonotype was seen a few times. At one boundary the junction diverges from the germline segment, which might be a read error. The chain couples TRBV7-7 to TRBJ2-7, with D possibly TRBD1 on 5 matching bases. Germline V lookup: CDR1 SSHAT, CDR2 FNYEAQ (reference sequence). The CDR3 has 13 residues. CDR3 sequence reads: CASSLVKGDEQYF. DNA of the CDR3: TGTGCTAGCAGCTTAGTTAAAGGGGACGAGCAGTACTTC.

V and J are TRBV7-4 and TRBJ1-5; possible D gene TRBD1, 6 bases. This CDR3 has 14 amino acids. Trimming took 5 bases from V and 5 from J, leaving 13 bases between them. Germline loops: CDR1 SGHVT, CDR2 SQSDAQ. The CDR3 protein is CASSMGGGHQPQHF. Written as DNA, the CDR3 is TGTGCCAGCAGCATGGGGGGGGGGCATCAGCCCCAGCATTTT.

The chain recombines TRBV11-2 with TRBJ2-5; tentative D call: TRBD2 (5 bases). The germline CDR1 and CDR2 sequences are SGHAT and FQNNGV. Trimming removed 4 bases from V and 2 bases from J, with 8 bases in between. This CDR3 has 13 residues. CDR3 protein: CASSWGVQETQYF. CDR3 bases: TGTGCCAGCAGCTGGGGAGTTCAAGAGACCCAGTACTTC.

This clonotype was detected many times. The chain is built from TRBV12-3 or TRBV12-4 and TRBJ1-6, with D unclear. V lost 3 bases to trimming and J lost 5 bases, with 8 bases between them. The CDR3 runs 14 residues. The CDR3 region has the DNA TGTGCCAGCAGTTTCCTCGAGAATAATTCACCCCTCCACTTT. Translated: CASSFLENNSPLHF.

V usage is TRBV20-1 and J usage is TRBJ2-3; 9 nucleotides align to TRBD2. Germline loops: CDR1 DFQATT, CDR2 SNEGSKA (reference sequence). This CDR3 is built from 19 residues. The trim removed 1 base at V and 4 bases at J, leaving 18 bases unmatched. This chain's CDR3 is CSARGGARELAGEADTQYF. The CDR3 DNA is TGCAGTGCTAGAGGCGGGGCCCGGGAATTAGCGGGAGAAGCAGATACGCAGTATTTT.

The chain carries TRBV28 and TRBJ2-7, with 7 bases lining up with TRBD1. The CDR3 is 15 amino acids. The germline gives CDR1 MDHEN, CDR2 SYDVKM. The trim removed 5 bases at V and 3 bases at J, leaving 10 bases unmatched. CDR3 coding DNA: TGTGCCAGCAGTGGTAGGGACAGTCGAAGCTACGAGCAGTACTTC. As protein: CASSGRDSRSYEQYF.

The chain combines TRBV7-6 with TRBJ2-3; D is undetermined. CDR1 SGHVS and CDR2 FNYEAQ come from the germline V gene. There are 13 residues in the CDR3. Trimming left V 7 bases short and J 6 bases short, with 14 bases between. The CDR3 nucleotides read TGTGCCAGCAACCCACCGCCGGAGGATACGCAGTATTTT. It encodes CASNPPPEDTQYF.

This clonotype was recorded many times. The CDR3 loop is CASSQDSHNEQFF. CDR3 in DNA: TGTGCCAGCAGTCAGGACTCGCACAATGAGCAGTTCTTC. This rearrangement joins TRBV12-3 or TRBV12-4 to TRBJ2-1; D may be TRBD2 (5 bases). Trimming stripped 5 bases from V and 5 bases from J, with 10 bases between. The CDR3 has 13 amino acids.

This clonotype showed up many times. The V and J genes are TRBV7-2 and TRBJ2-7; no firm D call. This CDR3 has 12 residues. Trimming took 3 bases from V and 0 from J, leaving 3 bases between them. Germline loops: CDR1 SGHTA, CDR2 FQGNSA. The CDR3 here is CASSFTSYEQYF. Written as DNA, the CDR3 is TGTGCCAGCAGCTTTACCTCCTACGAGCAGTACTTC.

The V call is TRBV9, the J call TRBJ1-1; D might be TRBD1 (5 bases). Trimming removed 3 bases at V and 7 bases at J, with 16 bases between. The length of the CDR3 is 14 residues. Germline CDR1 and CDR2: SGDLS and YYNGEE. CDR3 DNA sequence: TGTGCCAGCAGCGAGGGACCGATTAAGAATGAAGCTTTCTTT. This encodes CASSEGPIKNEAFF.

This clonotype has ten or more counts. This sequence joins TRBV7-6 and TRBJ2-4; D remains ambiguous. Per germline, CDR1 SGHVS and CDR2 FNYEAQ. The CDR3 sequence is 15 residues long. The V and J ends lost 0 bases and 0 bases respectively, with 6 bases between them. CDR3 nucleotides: TGTGCCAGCAGCTTAGCGCCGCGAGCCAAAAACATTCAGTACTTC. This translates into CASSLAPRAKNIQYF.

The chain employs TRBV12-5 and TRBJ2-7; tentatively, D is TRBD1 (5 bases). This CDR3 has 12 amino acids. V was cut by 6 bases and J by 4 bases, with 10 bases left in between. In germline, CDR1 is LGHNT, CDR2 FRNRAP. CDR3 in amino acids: CASGLGRYEQYF. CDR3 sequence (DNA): TGTGCTAGTGGCCTGGGGCGGTACGAGCAGTACTTC.

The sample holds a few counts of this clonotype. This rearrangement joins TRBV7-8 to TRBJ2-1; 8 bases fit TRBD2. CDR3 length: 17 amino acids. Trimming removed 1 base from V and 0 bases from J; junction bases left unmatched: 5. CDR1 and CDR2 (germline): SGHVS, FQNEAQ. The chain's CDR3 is CASSLVAGTSSYNEQFF. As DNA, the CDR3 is TGTGCCAGCAGCTTAGTAGCAGGGACTAGCTCCTACAATGAGCAGTTCTTC. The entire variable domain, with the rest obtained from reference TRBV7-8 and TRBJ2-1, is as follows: GAGVSQSPRYKVAKRGQDVALRCDPISGHVSLFWYQQALGQGPEFLTYFQNEAQLDKSGLPSDRFFAERPEGSVSTLKIQRTQQEDSAVYLCASSLVAGTSSYNEQFFGPGTRLTVL.

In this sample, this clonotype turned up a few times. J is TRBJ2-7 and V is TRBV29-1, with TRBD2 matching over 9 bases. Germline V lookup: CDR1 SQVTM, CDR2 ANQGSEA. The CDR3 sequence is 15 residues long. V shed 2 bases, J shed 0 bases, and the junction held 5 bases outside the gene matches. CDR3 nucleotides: TGCAGCGTTGAAAACCTAGCGGGATCCTCCTACGAGCAGTACTTC. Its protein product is CSVENLAGSSYEQYF.

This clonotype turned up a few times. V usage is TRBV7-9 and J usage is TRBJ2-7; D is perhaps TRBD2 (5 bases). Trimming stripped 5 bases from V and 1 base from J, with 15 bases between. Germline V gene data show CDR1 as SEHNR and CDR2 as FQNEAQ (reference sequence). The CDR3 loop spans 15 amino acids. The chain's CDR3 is CASSRGESASYEQYF. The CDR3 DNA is TGTGCCAGCAGCCGGGGAGAGTCAGCTTCCTACGAGCAGTACTTC.